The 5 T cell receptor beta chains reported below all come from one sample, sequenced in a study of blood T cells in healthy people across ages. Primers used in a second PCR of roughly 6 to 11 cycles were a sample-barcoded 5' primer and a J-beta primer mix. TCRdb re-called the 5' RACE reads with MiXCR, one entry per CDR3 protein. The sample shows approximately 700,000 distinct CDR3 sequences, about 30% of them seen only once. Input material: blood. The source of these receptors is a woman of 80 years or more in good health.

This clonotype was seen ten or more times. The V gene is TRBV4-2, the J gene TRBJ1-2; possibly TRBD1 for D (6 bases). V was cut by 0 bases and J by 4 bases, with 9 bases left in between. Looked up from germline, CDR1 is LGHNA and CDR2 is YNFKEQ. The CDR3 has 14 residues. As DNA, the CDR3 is TGTGCCAGCAGCCAAGACCTGGGGGCCTATGGCTACACCTTC. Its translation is CASSQDLGAYGYTF.

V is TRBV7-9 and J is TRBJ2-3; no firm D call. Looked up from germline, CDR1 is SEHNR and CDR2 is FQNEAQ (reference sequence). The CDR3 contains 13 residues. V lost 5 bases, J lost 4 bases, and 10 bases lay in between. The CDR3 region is CASSPKKPDTQYF. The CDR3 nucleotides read TGTGCCAGCAGCCCGAAGAAACCAGATACGCAGTATTTT. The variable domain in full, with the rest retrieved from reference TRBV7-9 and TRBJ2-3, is DTGVSQNPRHKITKRGQNVTFRCDPISEHNRLYWYRQTLGQGPEFLTYFQNEAQLEKSRLLSDRFSAERPKGSFSTLEIQRTEQGDSAMYLCASSPKKPDTQYFGPGTRLTVL.

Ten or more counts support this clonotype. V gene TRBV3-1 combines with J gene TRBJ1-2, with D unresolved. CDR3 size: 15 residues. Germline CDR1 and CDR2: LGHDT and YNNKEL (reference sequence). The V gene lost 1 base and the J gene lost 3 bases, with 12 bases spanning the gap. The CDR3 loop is CASSQARAGDYGYTF. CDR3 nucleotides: TGTGCCAGCAGCCAAGCAAGAGCGGGAGACTATGGCTACACCTTC.

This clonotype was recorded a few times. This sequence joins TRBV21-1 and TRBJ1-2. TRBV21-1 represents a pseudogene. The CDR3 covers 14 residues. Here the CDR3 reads CASTGPKSNYGYTF. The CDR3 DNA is TGTGCCAGCACGGGCCCGAAGTCTAACTATGGCTACACCTTC.

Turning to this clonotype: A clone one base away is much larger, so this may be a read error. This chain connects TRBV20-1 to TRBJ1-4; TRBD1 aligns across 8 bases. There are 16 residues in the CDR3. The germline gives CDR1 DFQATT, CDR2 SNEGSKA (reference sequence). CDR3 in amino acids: CGARDVGQGVEEKLFF. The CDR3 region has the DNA TGCGGTGCTAGAGACGTCGGACAGGGAGTTGAGGAAAAACTGTTTTTT.